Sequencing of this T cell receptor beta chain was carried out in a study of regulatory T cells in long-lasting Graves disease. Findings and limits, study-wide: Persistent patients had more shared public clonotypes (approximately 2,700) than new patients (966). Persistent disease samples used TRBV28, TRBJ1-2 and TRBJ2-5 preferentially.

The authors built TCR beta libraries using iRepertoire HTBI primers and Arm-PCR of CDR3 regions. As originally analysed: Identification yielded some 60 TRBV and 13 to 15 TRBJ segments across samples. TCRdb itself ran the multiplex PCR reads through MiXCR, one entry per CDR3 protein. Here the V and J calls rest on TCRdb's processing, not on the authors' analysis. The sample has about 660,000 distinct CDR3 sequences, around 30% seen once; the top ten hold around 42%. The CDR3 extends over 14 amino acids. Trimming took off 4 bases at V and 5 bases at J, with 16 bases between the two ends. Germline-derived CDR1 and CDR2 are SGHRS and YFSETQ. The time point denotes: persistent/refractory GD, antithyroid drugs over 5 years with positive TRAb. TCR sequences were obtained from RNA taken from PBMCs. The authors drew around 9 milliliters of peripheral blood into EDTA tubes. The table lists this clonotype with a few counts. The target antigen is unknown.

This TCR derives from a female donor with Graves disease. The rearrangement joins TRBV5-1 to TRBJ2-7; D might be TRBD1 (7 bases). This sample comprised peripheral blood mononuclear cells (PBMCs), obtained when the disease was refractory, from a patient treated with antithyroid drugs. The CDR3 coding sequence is TGCGCCAGCAGCACCTACAGGGGCGGGAACGAGCAGTACTTC. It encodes CASSTYRGGNEQYF. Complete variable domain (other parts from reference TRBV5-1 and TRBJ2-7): KAGVTQTPRYLIKTRGQQVTLSCSPISGHRSVSWYQQTPGQGLQFLFEYFSETQRNKGNFPGRFSGRQFSNSRSEMNVSTLELGDSALYLCASSTYRGGNEQYFGPGTRLTVT.